Each of the 32 T cell receptor beta chains below was sequenced from the same sample in a study of blood T cell repertoires in COVID-19. Generated by immunoSEQ multiplex PCR, the TCRdb table keeps only in-frame clones and is missing some. This sample has over 60,000 clones, with 75% to 80% found just once. The sequencing input was peripheral blood. The receptors shown here come from an elderly woman with acute or convalescent COVID-19.

The chain carries TRBV19 and TRBJ2-3; 7 bases are shared with TRBD2. CDR1 and CDR2 from the germline V gene are LNHDA and SQIVND (reference sequence). The CDR3 loop spans 15 amino acids. Unmatched junction bases numbered 8, after V lost 4 bases and J lost 4 bases. The CDR3 here is CASSTAGLLPDTQYF. DNA for the CDR3: TGTGCCAGTAGTACTGCGGGACTACTCCCAGATACGCAGTATTTT.

The J gene is TRBJ1-5, the V gene TRBV5-5; 7 positions agree with TRBD1. Germline V CDR1 and CDR2: SGHKS, YYEKEE (reference sequence). The CDR3 runs 15 residues. J gave up 6 bases and V 5 bases, and 11 bases lay outside the gene matches. The CDR3 DNA reads TGTGCCAGCAGTCCAGGGGGTAGGGAAGCTCAGCCCCAGCATTTT. Translated, it gives CASSPGGREAQPQHF.

The chain combines TRBV19 with TRBJ1-1, with D uncertain. The CDR3 consists of 14 residues. Germline V CDR1 and CDR2: LNHDA, SQIVND (reference sequence). V was shortened by 6 bases and J by 2 bases, with 13 bases between the two germline ends. The CDR3 here is CASSLSVINTEAFF. CDR3 DNA sequence: TGTGCCAGTAGCCTTAGTGTCATTAACACTGAAGCTTTCTTT. The full variable domain, rest sourced from reference TRBV19 and TRBJ1-1, is DGGITQSPKYLFRKEGQNVTLSCEQNLNHDAMYWYRQDPGQGLRLIYYSQIVNDFQKGDIAEGYSVSREKKESFPLTVTSAQKNPTAFYLCASSLSVINTEAFFGQGTRLTVV.

The rearrangement links TRBV28 to TRBJ1-2; no clear D gene. Germline V gene data show CDR1 as MDHEN and CDR2 as SYDVKM. This CDR3 spans 13 amino acids. V lost 8 bases and J 4 bases, leaving 14 bases between the germline ends. DNA of the CDR3: TGTGCCAGCGAGGAGCCGCTCACCTATGGCTACACCTTC. Its protein is CASEEPLTYGYTF.

The chain employs TRBV7-2 and TRBJ2-7; a possible D gene is TRBD2 (6 bases). Germline-derived CDR1 and CDR2 are SGHTA and FQGNSA. V was pared by 5 bases and J by 2 bases, with 13 bases between. CDR3 length equals 14 residues. DNA for the CDR3: TGTGCCAGCAGCACCCGGACTACGGCCTACGAGCAGTACTTC. This sequence encodes CASSTRTTAYEQYF. The complete variable domain, with remaining parts taken from reference TRBV7-2 and TRBJ2-7, reads GAGVSQSPSNKVTEKGKDVELRCDPISGHTALYWYRQSLGQGLEFLIYFQGNSAPDKSGLPSDRFSAERTGGSVSTLTIQRTQQEDSAVYLCASSTRTTAYEQYFGPGTRLTVT.

The chain has TRBV5-1 and TRBJ1-3, with D perhaps TRBD1 (6 bases). V lost 4 bases and J lost 0, with 17 bases in between. The CDR3 is 17 residues long. Germline CDR1 reads SGHRS; CDR2 reads YFSETQ. The CDR3 reads CASSPEPQGPSGNTIYF. The CDR3 nucleotides read TGCGCCAGCAGCCCCGAACCACAGGGTCCCTCTGGAAACACCATATATTTT.

In its sample, this clone was seen once. V is TRBV30 and J is TRBJ2-3; TRBD2 might be the D (5 bases). There are 16 residues in the CDR3. V was shortened by 0 bases and J by 2 bases, with 15 bases between the two germline ends. Germline CDR1 is GTSNPN and CDR2 is SVGIG (reference sequence). DNA for the CDR3: TGTGCCTGGAGTGTATGGGGAGCGGAGACCACAGATACGCAGTATTTT. It is translated as CAWSVWGAETTDTQYF.

This rearrangement joins TRBV19 to TRBJ2-5, with 11 positions matching TRBD2. The J segment lost 1 base and the V segment lost 2 bases, leaving 3 bases of the junction unmatched. From germline, CDR1 is LNHDA and CDR2 SQIVND (reference sequence). This CDR3 has 16 residues. The CDR3 DNA is TGTGCCAGTAGTATAATTAGCGGGAGGGGCCAAGAGACCCAGTACTTC. It translates to CASSIISGRGQETQYF.

The chain couples TRBV7-2 to TRBJ2-1; 10 nucleotides match TRBD2. From germline, CDR1 is SGHTA and CDR2 FQGNSA. The CDR3 is made up of 17 amino acids. The V segment lost 3 bases and the J segment 7 bases; nucleotides outside the gene matches: 12. The CDR3 sequence: CASSFGGRAGGRNEQFF. The CDR3 nucleotides are TGTGCCAGCAGCTTTGGGGGAAGAGCGGGAGGGCGTAATGAGCAGTTCTTC.

The rearrangement uses TRBV19 and TRBJ2-7; 9 nucleotides line up with TRBD2. The junction had 3 bases not matched to a gene; V was cut back by 3 bases and J by 0 bases. CDR1 and CDR2 (germline): LNHDA, SQIVND (reference sequence). The CDR3 sequence is 15 residues long. The CDR3 DNA reads TGTGCCAGTAGTATCGCGGGAGGGCCCTCCTACGAGCAGTACTTC. Translation gives CASSIAGGPSYEQYF.

The V gene is TRBV20-1, the J gene TRBJ1-1; no reliable D call. This CDR3 spans 13 amino acids. The germline V gene encodes CDR1 DFQATT and CDR2 SNEGSKA (reference sequence). Trimming left V 3 bases short and J 3 bases short, with 11 bases between. The CDR3: CSASVQVYTEAFF. In DNA, the CDR3 is TGCAGTGCTAGTGTTCAGGTTTACACTGAAGCTTTCTTT.

The chain joins TRBV28 to TRBJ2-7, with D possibly matching TRBD1 (6 bases). The CDR3 consists of 12 residues. Looked up from germline, CDR1 is MDHEN and CDR2 is SYDVKM. The V and J ends lost 3 bases and 8 bases respectively, with 11 bases between them. The CDR3 is CASSFRDTQQYF. In DNA form, the CDR3 reads TGTGCCAGCAGTTTTAGGGACACCCAGCAGTACTTC.

The chain carries TRBV5-1 and TRBJ2-2, with D maybe TRBD1 (6 bases). Germline V CDR1 and CDR2: SGHRS, YFSETQ. The CDR3 runs 14 residues. The germline V and J ends were trimmed by 2 bases and 7 bases, with 12 bases remaining between them. CDR3 in DNA: TGCGCCAGCAGCTTACAGGGAACCGACGGGGAGCTGTTTTTT. It codes for CASSLQGTDGELFF.

This clone was seen a few times. The chain links TRBV5-1 to TRBJ2-5; D is undetermined. This CDR3 is 13 amino acids long. Trimming removed 0 bases from V and 5 bases from J, with 8 bases in between. Germline loops: CDR1 SGHRS, CDR2 YFSETQ. The CDR3 sequence is CASSLGPFETQYF. The CDR3 DNA reads TGCGCCAGCAGCTTGGGGCCTTTTGAGACCCAGTACTTC.

This clone was seen only once. The chain links TRBV27 to TRBJ1-2; 9 bases are a match to TRBD1. Germline V gene data show CDR1 as MNHEY and CDR2 as SMNVEV (reference sequence). After removal of 5 bases from V and 6 bases from J, the junction contained 16 bases not matched to a gene. The CDR3 contains 17 residues. The chain's CDR3 is CASSTYRGQSGGDGYTF. The CDR3 DNA reads as TGTGCCAGCAGTACCTACAGGGGGCAAAGTGGTGGTGATGGCTACACCTTC.

The chain has TRBV6-6 and TRBJ1-1; 8 nucleotides agree with TRBD1. Germline CDR1 is MNHNY and CDR2 is SVGAGI (reference sequence). Trimming cost V 2 bases and J 4 bases; bases outside gene matches: 6. The CDR3 has 15 residues. Here the CDR3 reads CASSYTRTGTTEAFF. DNA for the CDR3: TGTGCCAGCAGTTACACACGGACAGGGACCACTGAAGCTTTCTTT.

The rearrangement joins TRBV2 to TRBJ2-5; tentatively, D is TRBD2 (6 bases). The CDR3 covers 17 residues. Trimming removed 1 base at V and 7 bases at J, with 22 bases between. Germline CDR1 and CDR2: SNHLY and FYNNEI. CDR3 residues: CASSEGGAGPDGRTQYF. The CDR3 bases are TGTGCCAGCAGTGAAGGAGGGGCGGGACCCGACGGGAGGACCCAGTACTTC.

This clone turned up a few times. The V gene is TRBV7-2, the J gene TRBJ1-6; D unresolved. Deletions cut 1 base from V and 0 bases from J, with 4 bases between. This CDR3 comprises 15 residues. The germline gives CDR1 SGHTA, CDR2 FQGNSA. The CDR3 DNA is TGTGCCAGCAGCTTAGTTAGCTCCTATAATTCACCCCTCCACTTT. Protein: CASSLVSSYNSPLHF.

The rearrangement links TRBV9 to TRBJ2-5, with D unclear. The CDR3 has 13 amino acids. CDR1 and CDR2 (germline): SGDLS, YYNGEE. V was cut by 3 bases and J by 5 bases, with 11 bases left in between. CDR3 bases: TGTGCCAGCAGCGGTCGAGGTTATGAGACCCAGTACTTC. This sequence encodes CASSGRGYETQYF.

This rearrangement joins TRBV19 to TRBJ2-1; TRBD2 matches 13 bases. The CDR3 is made up of 15 amino acids. Per the germline V gene, CDR1 is LNHDA and CDR2 is SQIVND (reference sequence). V trimming: 7 bases; J trimming: 8 bases; junction bases outside the gene matches: 8. CDR3 sequence: CASTLLAGGPDEQFF. The CDR3, as DNA: TGTGCCAGTACCCTACTAGCGGGAGGGCCGGATGAGCAGTTCTTC.

The chain employs TRBV30 and TRBJ2-6, with a possible D match to TRBD1 (6 bases). The V end lost 5 bases, the J end lost 0 bases, and 11 bases lay between the germline ends. CDR1 GTSNPN and CDR2 SVGIG come from the germline V gene (reference sequence). This CDR3 is 15 amino acids long. CDR3 nucleotide sequence: TGTGCCTGGGTCAGGGGAGCCTCTGGGGCCAACGTCCTGACTTTC. Translating gives CAWVRGASGANVLTF.

This clone was picked up one time. V and J are TRBV10-2 and TRBJ2-7, with a possible D match to TRBD1 (6 bases). The V gene's germline CDR1 is WSHSY and CDR2 SAAADI. This CDR3 spans 13 amino acids. V was clipped by 7 bases and J by 1 base, with 11 bases between them. CDR3 coding DNA: TGCGCCAGCAAGGGGGAGAGTTCCTACGAGCAGTACTTC. This sequence encodes CASKGESSYEQYF.

This clone was picked up one time. The chain employs TRBV6-5 and TRBJ1-3; D unclear. This CDR3 comprises 14 residues. Germline lookup yields CDR1 MNHEY and CDR2 SVGAGI. V dropped 2 bases and J dropped 4 bases, with 9 bases sitting between them. As DNA, the CDR3 is TGTGCCAGCAGTTACGGAGGGATGGGAAACACCATATATTTT. It is translated as CASSYGGMGNTIYF.

The chain has TRBV6-2 or TRBV6-3 and TRBJ2-7; 7 bases are a match to TRBD2. After removal of 7 bases from V and 3 bases from J, the junction contained 9 bases not matched to a gene. CDR1 and CDR2 (germline): MNHEY, SVGEGT. The CDR3 consists of 14 residues. The CDR3 sequence is CASNPWGGLYEQYF. CDR3 sequence (DNA): TGTGCCAGCAACCCGTGGGGGGGACTCTACGAGCAGTACTTC.

Note on this clone: At the DNA level, this CDR3 is encoded by other sequences in the same sample as well. As DNA, the CDR3 is TGCGCCAGCAGCCGGGACAGCAATGAAAAACTGTTTTTT. It encodes CASSRDSNEKLFF. This rearrangement joins TRBV5-1 to TRBJ1-4; 7 positions agree with TRBD1. Germline lookup yields CDR1 SGHRS and CDR2 YFSETQ. J lost 5 bases, V lost 4 bases, and 2 bases had no gene match. The CDR3 covers 13 residues.

The rearrangement joins TRBV5-3 to TRBJ2-1; 11 nucleotides align to TRBD2. TRBV5-3 qualifies as an ORF whose function is uncertain. The CDR3 spans 16 residues. V shed 2 bases and J 4 bases; nucleotides not matched to a gene: 5. CDR3 sequence reads: CARSLTGTSGYNEQFF. The CDR3 nucleotides read TGTGCCAGAAGCTTAACCGGGACTAGCGGTTACAATGAGCAGTTCTTC.

The chain is built from TRBV30 and TRBJ2-1; TRBD1 matches 10 bases. Trimming removed 6 bases from V and 10 bases from J; junction bases left unmatched: 9. Germline V CDR1 and CDR2: GTSNPN, SVGIG (reference sequence). CDR3 size: 13 residues. CDR3: CACRDRGIGEQFF. The CDR3 region has the DNA TGTGCCTGCCGGGACAGGGGAATAGGGGAGCAGTTCTTC.

This chain connects TRBV18 to TRBJ2-1, with D maybe TRBD1 (6 bases). CDR1 and CDR2 (germline): KGHSH, LQKENI. The length of the CDR3 is 15 residues. Trimming took 4 bases from V and 10 from J, leaving 20 bases between them. The CDR3 coding sequence is TGTGCCAGCTCACTGCCGGGACCTTCAAGGGGGGAGCAGTTCTTC. Encoded protein: CASSLPGPSRGEQFF. Complete variable domain (other parts from reference TRBV18 and TRBJ2-1): NAGVMQNPRHLVRRRGQEARLRCSPMKGHSHVYWYRQLPEEGLKFMVYLQKENIIDESGMPKERFSAEFPKEGPSILRIQQVVRGDSAAYFCASSLPGPSRGEQFFGPGTRLTVL.

CDR3 amino acids: CASSYGHGGTDLYEQYF. CDR3 DNA: TGTGCCAGCAGTTACGGGCATGGCGGGACGGACCTCTACGAGCAGTACTTC. The rearrangement joins TRBV6-2 or TRBV6-3 to TRBJ2-7; perhaps TRBD2 as D (6 bases). The CDR3 has 17 residues. Per germline, CDR1 MNHEY and CDR2 SVGEGT. Trimming took off 2 bases at V and 3 bases at J, with 20 bases between the two ends.

The rearrangement links TRBV10-1 to TRBJ1-2; 7 nucleotides line up with TRBD1. The V gene end was trimmed by 4 bases and the J gene end by 6 bases; junction bases not matched to a gene: 8. The CDR3 consists of 14 residues. Looked up from germline, CDR1 is WNHNN and CDR2 is SYGVQD (reference sequence). The CDR3 nucleotides read TGCGCCAGCAGTGCTGGGACAGATATGAATGGCTACACCTTC. It translates to CASSAGTDMNGYTF.

The J gene is TRBJ1-2, the V gene TRBV4-3; maybe TRBD1 (6 bases). Trimming cost V 0 bases and J 6 bases, with 17 bases left between them. The CDR3 loop spans 16 amino acids. CDR1 is LGHNA, CDR2 YSLEER, per germline. The CDR3 protein is CASSQEYGQSYDGYTF. As DNA, the CDR3 is TGCGCCAGCAGCCAAGAGTATGGACAGAGCTACGATGGCTACACCTTC.

The chain recombines TRBV3-1 (or the pseudogene TRBV3-2) with TRBJ1-2; 11 bases are shared with TRBD1. Germline V gene data show CDR1 as LGHDT and CDR2 as YNNKEL (reference sequence). The CDR3 consists of 16 residues. The V gene end was trimmed by 4 bases and the J gene end by 4 bases; junction bases not matched to a gene: 8. The DNA for the CDR3 is TGTGCCAGCAGCCCCTTAGGACAGGGGGCCCTCTATGGCTACACCTTC. Translating it yields CASSPLGQGALYGYTF.